One and the same sample provided the 4 T cell receptor beta chains below, sequenced in a study of metastatic and nonmetastatic thyroid tumors. TCRdb re-processed the PCR reads through MiXCR. The sample carries 25,000 to 30,000 clones, around 3.5% recorded once. Patients were all untreated before their thyroid surgery. The material sequenced was blood. The receptors originated from a male donor with papillary thyroid cancer or a benign thyroid nodule (not recorded which). Some clones in this sample may be carry-over from other donors' samples.

The V and J genes are TRBV6-4 and TRBJ2-3, with D perhaps being TRBD1 or TRBD2 (5 bases each). Trimming removed 1 base at V and 1 base at J, with 15 bases between. The CDR3 runs to 17 residues. The germline V gene encodes CDR1 MRHNA and CDR2 SNTAGT. The CDR3 nucleotides are TGTGCCAGCAGTGACTGGAACCGGGACGGCGGCACAGATACGCAGTATTTT. This encodes CASSDWNRDGGTDTQYF.

The sample holds many counts of this clone. The chain combines TRBV5-1 with TRBJ1-3; 7 bases match TRBD1. The CDR3 length is 15 residues. J was trimmed by 3 bases and V by 1 base; bases with no gene match: 4. Germline CDR1 SGHRS, CDR2 YFSETQ. CDR3 nucleotide sequence: TGCGCCAGCAGCTTGTCAGGGGGAGTTGGAAACACCATATATTTT. Amino acid sequence: CASSLSGGVGNTIYF.

This clone has at least ten counts. Germline and junction disagree at one end, which may indicate a read error. Different DNA sequences within this sample yield the same CDR3. The rearrangement joins TRBV27 to TRBJ2-4; weak D call: TRBD1 (6 bases). Germline loops: CDR1 MNHEY, CDR2 SMNVEV (reference sequence). This CDR3 spans 14 amino acids. The CDR3 nucleotides read TGTGCCAGCAGTTATTCCCAGGGGCGAAACATTCGGTACTTC. Residues: CASSYSQGRNIRYF.

This clone has at least ten counts. This may arise from a read error, as a much more abundant clone is one base away. Other DNA sequences within the sample encode an identical CDR3. The chain links TRBV5-1 to TRBJ2-1, with TRBD1 matching over 11 bases. The CDR3 extends over 14 amino acids. CDR1 is SGHRS and CDR2 is YFSETQ in the germline V gene. The J segment lost 8 bases and the V segment lost 4 bases, leaving 5 bases of the junction unmatched. CDR3 residues: CASSLGQGVYEQFF. CDR3 nucleotide sequence: TGCGCCAGCAGCCTGGGACAGGGGGTCTATGAGCAGTTCTTC.